The 8 T cell receptor beta chains presented below share a single source sample, sequenced in a study of shared clonotypes between healthy human individuals. Profiled with immunoSEQ multiplex PCR; TCRdb holds only in-frame clones, not every one. This sample has about 2,200,000 clones, with approximately 94% found just once. CD45RO-negative, CCR7-positively selected cells formed the naive CD8 fraction, excluding terminally differentiated effector memory CD45RA+ cells. Sample: naive CD8+ T cells from PBMCs. These receptors were taken from a young man in good health. Some clones in this sample may be carry-over from other donors' samples.

The chain uses TRBV7-9 and TRBJ2-3; 9 nucleotides agree with TRBD1. Germline V CDR1 and CDR2: SEHNR, FQNEAQ (reference sequence). V lost 3 bases, J lost 9 bases, and 22 bases stayed unmatched. The CDR3 consists of 19 residues. The CDR3 DNA sequence: TGTGCCAGCAGCTTCGGGACAGGGCCCCTGGGGGGGGTTCTCGTCACGCAGTATTTT. Its translation: CASSFGTGPLGGVLVTQYF.

The chain uses TRBV7-6 and TRBJ1-1; D uncertain. The CDR3 is made up of 12 amino acids. The germline V gene has CDR1 SGHVS and CDR2 FNYEAQ. V was cut by 4 bases and J by 8 bases, with 11 bases left in between. The CDR3 loop is CASSYTPAEAFF. The CDR3 DNA reads as TGTGCCAGCAGCTACACCCCGGCAGAAGCTTTCTTT.

The V call is TRBV28, the J call TRBJ2-1; D may be TRBD1 or TRBD2 (5 bases each). This CDR3 has 13 residues. CDR1 and CDR2 (germline): MDHEN, SYDVKM. V lost 5 bases, J lost 8 bases, and 13 bases lay in between. In DNA form, the CDR3 reads TGTGCCAGCAGTCCCATGAGGGGTTATGAGCAGTTCTTC. This sequence encodes CASSPMRGYEQFF.

The chain joins TRBV27 to TRBJ1-2, with D possibly being TRBD1 (5 bases). Trimming left V 4 bases short and J 7 bases short, with 13 bases between. The germline V gene encodes CDR1 MNHEY and CDR2 SMNVEV (reference sequence). CDR3 length: 13 amino acids. The DNA for the CDR3 is TGTGCCAGCAGTTCGAGGGGCGCTGGTGGCTACACCTTC. Its translation is CASSSRGAGGYTF.

The rearrangement uses TRBV15 and TRBJ1-1, with no clear D. Deletions cut 5 bases from V and 2 bases from J, with 9 bases between. The germline gives CDR1 LNHNV, CDR2 YYDKDF (reference sequence). CDR3 length equals 13 residues. The CDR3 sequence: CATSGGINTEAFF. DNA for the CDR3: TGTGCCACCAGCGGAGGAATTAACACTGAAGCTTTCTTT.

The chain carries TRBV19 and TRBJ2-1; 12 positions match TRBD2. CDR1 and CDR2 (germline): LNHDA, SQIVND (reference sequence). Losses at the gene ends were 0 bases for V and 4 bases for J; bases not matched to a gene: 1. The CDR3 totals 16 residues. CDR3 in amino acids: CASSIDTSGRYNEQFF. The CDR3 DNA reads as TGTGCCAGTAGTATAGATACTAGCGGGAGGTACAATGAGCAGTTCTTC.

The J gene is TRBJ2-2, the V gene TRBV19; a weak D match, TRBD2 (6 bases). V was cut by 5 bases and J by 6 bases, with 19 bases left in between. The germline V gene has CDR1 LNHDA and CDR2 SQIVND (reference sequence). The CDR3 spans 16 residues. The CDR3 loop is CASSLPPGLFPGELFF. The CDR3 nucleotides read TGTGCCAGTAGTCTCCCTCCGGGACTGTTCCCCGGGGAGCTGTTTTTT. Full variable domain (missing parts from reference TRBV19 and TRBJ2-2): DGGITQSPKYLFRKEGQNVTLSCEQNLNHDAMYWYRQDPGQGLRLIYYSQIVNDFQKGDIAEGYSVSREKKESFPLTVTSAQKNPTAFYLCASSLPPGLFPGELFFGEGSRLTVL.

As concerns this clone: Other DNA sequences in the same sample also yield this CDR3. CDR3 sequence (DNA): TGTGCCAGCAGCTCTCCCGGGCTGATGAACACTGAAGCTTTCTTT. It specifies CASSSPGLMNTEAFF. The rearrangement uses TRBV7-9 and TRBJ1-1; unclear D gene. CDR1 is SEHNR and CDR2 is FQNEAQ in the germline V gene (reference sequence). Trimming pared 4 bases from V and 0 bases from J, leaving 12 bases between. The CDR3 is 15 amino acids.